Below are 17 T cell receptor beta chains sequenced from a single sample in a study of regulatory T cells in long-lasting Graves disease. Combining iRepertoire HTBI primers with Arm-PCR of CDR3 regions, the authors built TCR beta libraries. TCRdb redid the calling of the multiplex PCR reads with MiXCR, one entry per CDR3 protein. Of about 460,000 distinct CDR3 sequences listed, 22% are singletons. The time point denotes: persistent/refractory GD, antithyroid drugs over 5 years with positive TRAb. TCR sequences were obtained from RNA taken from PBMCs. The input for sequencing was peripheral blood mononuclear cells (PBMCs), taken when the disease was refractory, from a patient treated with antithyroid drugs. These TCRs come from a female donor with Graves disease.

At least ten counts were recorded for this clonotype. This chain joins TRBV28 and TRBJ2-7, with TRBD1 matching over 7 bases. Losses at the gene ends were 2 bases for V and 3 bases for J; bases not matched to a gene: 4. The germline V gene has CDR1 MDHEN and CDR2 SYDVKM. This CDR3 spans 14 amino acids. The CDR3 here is CASSLTGEGYEQYF. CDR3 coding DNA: TGTGCCAGCAGTTTAACAGGGGAAGGCTACGAGCAGTACTTC.

In DNA form, the CDR3 reads TGTGCCAGTAGTAGCACGGGACGAAACTACGAGCAGTACTTC. Translating gives CASSSTGRNYEQYF. This chain joins TRBV19 and TRBJ2-7; D may correspond to TRBD1 or TRBD2 (5 bases each). CDR3 size: 14 residues. From germline, CDR1 is LNHDA and CDR2 SQIVND (reference sequence). V was shortened by 4 bases and J by 3 bases, with 13 bases between the two germline ends.

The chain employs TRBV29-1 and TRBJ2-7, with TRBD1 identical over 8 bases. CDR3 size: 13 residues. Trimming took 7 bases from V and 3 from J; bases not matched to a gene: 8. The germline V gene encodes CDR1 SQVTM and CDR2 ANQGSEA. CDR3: CSGARQGSYEQYF. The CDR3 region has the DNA TGCAGCGGAGCCCGACAGGGGAGCTACGAGCAGTACTTC.

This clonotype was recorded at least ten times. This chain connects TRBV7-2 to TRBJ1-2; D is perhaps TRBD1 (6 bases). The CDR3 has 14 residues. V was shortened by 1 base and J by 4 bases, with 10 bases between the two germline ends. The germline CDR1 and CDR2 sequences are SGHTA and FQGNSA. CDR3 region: CASSLDGGSYGYTF. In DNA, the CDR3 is TGTGCCAGCAGCTTAGATGGGGGCTCCTATGGCTACACCTTC. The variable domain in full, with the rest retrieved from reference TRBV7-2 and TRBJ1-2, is GAGVSQSPSNKVTEKGKDVELRCDPISGHTALYWYRQSLGQGLEFLIYFQGNSAPDKSGLPSDRFSAERTGGSVSTLTIQRTQQEDSAVYLCASSLDGGSYGYTFGSGTRLTVV.

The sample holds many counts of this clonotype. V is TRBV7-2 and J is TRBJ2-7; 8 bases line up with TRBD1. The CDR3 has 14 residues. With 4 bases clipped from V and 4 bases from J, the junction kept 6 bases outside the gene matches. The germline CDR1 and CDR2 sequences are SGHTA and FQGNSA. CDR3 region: CASSSGTGEYEQYF. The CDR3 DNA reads TGTGCCAGCAGCTCTGGGACAGGAGAATACGAGCAGTACTTC.

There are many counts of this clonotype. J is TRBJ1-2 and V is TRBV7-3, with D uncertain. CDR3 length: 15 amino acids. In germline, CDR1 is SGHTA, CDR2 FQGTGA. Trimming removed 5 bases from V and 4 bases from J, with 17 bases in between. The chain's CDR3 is CASSRSGSDRYGYTF. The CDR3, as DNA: TGTGCCAGCAGCCGTTCGGGGAGCGATCGCTATGGCTACACCTTC.

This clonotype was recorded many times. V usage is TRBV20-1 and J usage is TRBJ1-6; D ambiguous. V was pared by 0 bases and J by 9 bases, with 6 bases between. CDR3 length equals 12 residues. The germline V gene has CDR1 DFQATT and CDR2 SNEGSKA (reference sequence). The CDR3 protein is CSAREGSSPLHF. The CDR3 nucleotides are TGCAGTGCTAGAGAGGGTAGTTCACCCCTCCACTTT.

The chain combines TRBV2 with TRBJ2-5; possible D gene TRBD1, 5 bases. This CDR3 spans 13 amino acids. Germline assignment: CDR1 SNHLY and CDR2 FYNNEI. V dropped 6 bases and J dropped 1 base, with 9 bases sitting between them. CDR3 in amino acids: CASRRQPQETQYF. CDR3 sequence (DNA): TGTGCCAGCAGGAGACAGCCCCAAGAGACCCAGTACTTC.

The CDR3 spells CASSYRGRGTEAFF. The DNA of the CDR3 is TGTGCCAGCAGTTATCGGGGGCGCGGCACTGAAGCTTTCTTT. J is TRBJ1-1 and V is TRBV6-2 or TRBV6-3, with D tentatively TRBD1 (6 bases). The CDR3 length is 14 residues. Germline lookup yields CDR1 MNHEY and CDR2 SVGEGT. V dropped 3 bases and J dropped 4 bases, with 12 bases sitting between them.

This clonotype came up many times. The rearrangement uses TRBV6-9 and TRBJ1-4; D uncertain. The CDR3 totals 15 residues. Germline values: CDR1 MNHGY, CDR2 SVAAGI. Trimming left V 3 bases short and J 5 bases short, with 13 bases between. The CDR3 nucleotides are TGTGCCAGCAGTTACGCGGTAGCGGAAAATGAAAAACTGTTTTTT. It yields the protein CASSYAVAENEKLFF.

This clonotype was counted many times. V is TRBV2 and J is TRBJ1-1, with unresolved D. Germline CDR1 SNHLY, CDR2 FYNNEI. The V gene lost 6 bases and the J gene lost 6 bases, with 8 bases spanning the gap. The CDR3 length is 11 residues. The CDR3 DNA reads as TGTGCCAGCAGCGCGGCCGCTGAAGCTTTCTTT. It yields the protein CASSAAAEAFF.

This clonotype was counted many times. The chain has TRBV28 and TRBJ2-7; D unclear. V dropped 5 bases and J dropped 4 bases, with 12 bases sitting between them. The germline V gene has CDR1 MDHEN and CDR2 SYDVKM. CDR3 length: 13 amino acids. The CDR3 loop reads CASSNTRAYEQYF. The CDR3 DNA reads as TGTGCCAGCAGTAATACCCGGGCGTACGAGCAGTACTTC.

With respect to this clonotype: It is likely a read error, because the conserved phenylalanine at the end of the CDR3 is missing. The CDR3 DNA reads as TGTGCCAGCAGCTCACACTCCGGGACAGGGGTACAGCCCCAGCATCTT. This translates into CASSSHSGTGVQPQHL. This chain links TRBV7-2 with TRBJ1-5; 10 bases are a match to TRBD1. The CDR3 contains 16 residues. After removal of 4 bases from V and 7 bases from J, the junction contained 10 bases not matched to a gene. Per the germline V gene, CDR1 is SGHTA and CDR2 is FQGNSA.

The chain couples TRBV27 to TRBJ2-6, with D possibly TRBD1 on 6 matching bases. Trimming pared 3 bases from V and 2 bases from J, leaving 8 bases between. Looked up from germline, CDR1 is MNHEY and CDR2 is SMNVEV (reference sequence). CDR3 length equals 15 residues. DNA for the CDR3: TGTGCCAGCAGTTTGGGGGACACTGGGGCCAACGTCCTGACTTTC. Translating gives CASSLGDTGANVLTF.

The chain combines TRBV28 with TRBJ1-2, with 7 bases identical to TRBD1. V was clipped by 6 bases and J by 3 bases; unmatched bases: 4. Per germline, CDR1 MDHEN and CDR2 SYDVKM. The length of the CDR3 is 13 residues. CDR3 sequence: CASRTTGYYGYTF. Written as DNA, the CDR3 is TGTGCCAGCAGGACGACAGGGTACTATGGCTACACCTTC.

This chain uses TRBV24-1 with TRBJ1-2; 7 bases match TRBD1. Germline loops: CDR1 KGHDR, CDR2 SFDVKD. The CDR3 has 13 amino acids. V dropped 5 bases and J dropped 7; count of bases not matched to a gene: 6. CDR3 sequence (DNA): TGTGCCACCAGTGGACCAAGGGGGCTTGGCTACACCTTC. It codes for CATSGPRGLGYTF.

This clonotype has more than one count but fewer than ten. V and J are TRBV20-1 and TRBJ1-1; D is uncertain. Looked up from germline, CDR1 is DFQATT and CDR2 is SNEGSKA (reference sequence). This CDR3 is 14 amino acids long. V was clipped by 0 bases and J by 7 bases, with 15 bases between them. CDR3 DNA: TGCAGTGCTAGAGACCAAAACCGGGGAAATGAAGCTTTCTTT. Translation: CSARDQNRGNEAFF.